Below, one T cell receptor (beta chain) is given with its context. The record originates from a study of blood T cell repertoires in COVID-19. Turning to the study itself: From the United States, Italy and Spain came samples of acute and convalescent COVID-19. Sources were T cells, B-cell-depleted T cells, or PBMCs; the material itself was cDNA or gDNA.

How the authors handled the data: Estimates of nucleated cell counts were drawn from the amplification of reference gene primers. The table came from immunoSEQ multiplex PCR; TCRdb's copy has only in-frame clones and leaves some out. D and trimming were read from the DNA, whereas the V and J calls and clone size are those reported in that table. This sample carries roughly 47,000 clones, about nine tenths of them seen once, and the ten largest clones take 15% to 17%. Material for sequencing was peripheral blood. This clonotype was sampled from a man between 65 and 85 years old with active COVID-19.

DNA of the CDR3: TGTGCCAGCAGCACCTCCGGGGGGCCCACTCAGCCCCAGCATTTT. Amino acid sequence: CASSTSGGPTQPQHF. This chain links TRBV6-2 or TRBV6-3 with TRBJ1-5; possible D gene TRBD1, 6 bases. Germline CDR1 reads MNHEY; CDR2 reads SVGEGT. Trimming took off 6 bases at V and 6 bases at J, with 18 bases between the two ends. The CDR3 runs to 15 residues.